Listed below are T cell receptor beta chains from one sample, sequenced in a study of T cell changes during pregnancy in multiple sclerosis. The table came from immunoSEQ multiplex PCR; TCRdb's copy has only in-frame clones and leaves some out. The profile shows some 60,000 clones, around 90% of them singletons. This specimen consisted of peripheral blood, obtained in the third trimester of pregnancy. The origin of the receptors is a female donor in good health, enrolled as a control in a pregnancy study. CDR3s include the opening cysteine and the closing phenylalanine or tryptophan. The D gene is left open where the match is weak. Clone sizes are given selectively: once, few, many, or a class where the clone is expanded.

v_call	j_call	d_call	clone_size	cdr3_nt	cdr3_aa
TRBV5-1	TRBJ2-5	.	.	TGCGCCACCGCTAGGGGTTACCAAGAGACCCAGTACTTC	CATARGYQETQYF
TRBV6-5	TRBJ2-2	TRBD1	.	TGTGCCAGCAGACAGGGGACCGGGGAGCTGTTTTTT	CASRQGTGELFF
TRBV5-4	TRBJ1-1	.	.	TGTGCCAGCAGCTTGGCAGGTACAGGGCACGAAGCTTTCTTT	CASSLAGTGHEAFF
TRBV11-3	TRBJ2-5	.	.	TGTGCCAGCAGCCCTCAGGGGCCAGAGACCCAGTACTTC	CASSPQGPETQYF
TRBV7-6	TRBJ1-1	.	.	TGTGCCAGCAGCCCGGGGGGGGCGGACACTGAAGCTTTCTTT	CASSPGGADTEAFF
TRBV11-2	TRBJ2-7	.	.	TGTGCCAGCAGCCCGCGACAGAAGACTGACGAGCAGTACTTC	CASSPRQKTDEQYF
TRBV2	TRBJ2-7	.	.	TGTGCCAGCCTGCGGACAGCCTTTTCACGAGTCTACGAGCAGTACTTC	CASLRTAFSRVYEQYF
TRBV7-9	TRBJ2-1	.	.	TGTGCCAGCAGCCAGGGACTTTACAATGAGCAGTTCTTC	CASSQGLYNEQFF
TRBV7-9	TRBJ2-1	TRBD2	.	TGTGCCAGCAGTCCAACCGGGACTAGCGGGACTTACAATGAGCAGTTCTTC	CASSPTGTSGTYNEQFF
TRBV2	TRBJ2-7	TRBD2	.	TGTGCCAGCAGCCCCTACTCGGCATCGGGACTAGCGGGAGGGCCGAGAAAGAACGAGCAGTACTTC	CASSPYSASGLAGGPRKNEQYF
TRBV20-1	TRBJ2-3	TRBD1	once	TGCAGTGTTGCCGGGACAGGGGGCCCTTATTTT	CSVAGTGGPYF
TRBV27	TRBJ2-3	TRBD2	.	TGTGCCAGCAGTACGCGCCCCCTAGCGGGGGGGCTGGATACGCAGTATTTT	CASSTRPLAGGLDTQYF
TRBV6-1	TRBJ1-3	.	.	TGTGCCAGCAGTGAAGCGGGGGGGCCTGGAAACACCATATATTTT	CASSEAGGPGNTIYF
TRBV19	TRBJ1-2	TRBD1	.	TGTGCCAGTAGTAGGGGGGACAGGGACAACTATGGCTACACCTTC	CASSRGDRDNYGYTF
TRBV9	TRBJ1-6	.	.	TGTGCCAGCACCCGAGGAGAGGGCAGGGGCGGTTCACCCCTCCACTTT	CASTRGEGRGGSPLHF
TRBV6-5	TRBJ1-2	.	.	TGTGCCTCTAGGGGAGACAGGTCCCTTGCTAATGGCTACACCTTC	CASRGDRSLANGYTF
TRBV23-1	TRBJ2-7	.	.	TGCGCCACCAGAAGGGGGGGAACCTACGAGCAGTACTTC	CATRRGGTYEQYF
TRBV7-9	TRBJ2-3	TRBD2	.	TGTGCCAGCAGCTCCCTAGCGGGAGCCGATACGCAGTATTTT	CASSSLAGADTQYF
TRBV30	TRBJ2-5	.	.	TGTGCCTGGAGCGCACCGGGAGTAAGCCTGGAGACCCAGTACTTC	CAWSAPGVSLETQYF
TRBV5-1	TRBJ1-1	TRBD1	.	TGCGCCAGCAGCATTCGGACAGGGGGGATGAACACTGAAGCTTTCTTT	CASSIRTGGMNTEAFF
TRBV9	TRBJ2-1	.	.	TGTGCCAGCAGCCCAGGGACTGACTCCTACAATGAGCAGTTCTTC	CASSPGTDSYNEQFF
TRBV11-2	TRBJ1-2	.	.	TGTGCCAGCAGCTTCGACCCGGCGGGGATCTATGGCTACACCTTC	CASSFDPAGIYGYTF
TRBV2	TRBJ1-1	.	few	TGTGCCAGCAGAGGACAGACTGAAGCTTTCTTT	CASRGQTEAFF
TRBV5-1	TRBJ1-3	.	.	TGCGCCAGCAGCTTGGAGCTTCGAGGAAACACCATATATTTT	CASSLELRGNTIYF
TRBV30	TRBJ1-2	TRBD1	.	TGTGCCTGGACCCGGTTCGGACAGGCAAATGGCTACACCTTC	CAWTRFGQANGYTF
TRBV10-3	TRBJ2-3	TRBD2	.	TGTGCCATCAGTGAGCCGGGACTAGCGGGAGCCGGAGATACGCAGTATTTT	CAISEPGLAGAGDTQYF